This record looks at one TCR beta chain sequence and its context. The record originates from a study of blood T cell repertoires in COVID-19. Study information: The United States, Italy and Spain provided the acute and convalescent COVID-19 samples.

Original processing notes: From reference gene primer amplification, estimates of nucleated cell counts were derived. TCRdb's table, derived via immunoSEQ multiplex PCR, lists solely in-frame clones and lacks some. The DNA was the basis for D and trimming; V, J and clone size are from that table. The data contain about 61,000 clones, about nine tenths of them singletons. The CDR3 is 15 residues long. Per the germline V gene, CDR1 is SGHDT and CDR2 is YYEEEE. V lost 4 bases, J lost 4 bases, and 17 bases lay in between. V is TRBV5-6 and J is TRBJ1-1; D is unresolved. The source is a woman between 50 and 59 years old with active or convalescent COVID-19. Sequenced sample: peripheral blood. CDR3 amino acids: CASSPDERWSTEAFF. The DNA for the CDR3 is TGTGCCAGCAGCCCGGATGAGAGGTGGAGCACTGAAGCTTTCTTT.